The TCR beta chain described here comes from a study of T-cell reconstitution after alpha-beta-depleted transplantation in children. The study's findings and limits: Recipient T cells and thymic progenitors that survived were the source of the high TCRbeta diversity seen at day 60 in some patients. By one year post-transplant, T-cell counts and diversity largely arose from T cells that were newly produced.

On this clonotype itself: Its antigen is not known. A much larger clone differs from this one at a single base, so this may be a read error.

This CDR3 is built from 14 residues. CDR1 DFQATT and CDR2 SNEGSKA come from the germline V gene (reference sequence). For TCRbeta, the library was prepared with unique molecular identifiers. TCRdb fed the PCR reads into MiXCR, producing one record per CDR3 protein. The table has roughly 150,000 distinct CDR3 sequences, around 10% seen once. The chain is built from TRBV20-1 and TRBJ2-7; the match to TRBD1 covers 7 bases. Sample: PBMCs, taken before TCRalphabeta/CD19-depleted stem cell transplant. The clonotype originates from a boy aged 2 to 10 with acute myeloid leukemia, due to receive a stem cell transplant. CDR3 DNA sequence: TGCAGTGCTAGAGAACAGGGGCTCGTGGCCGAGCAGTCCTTC. Its translation: CSAREQGLVAEQSF.